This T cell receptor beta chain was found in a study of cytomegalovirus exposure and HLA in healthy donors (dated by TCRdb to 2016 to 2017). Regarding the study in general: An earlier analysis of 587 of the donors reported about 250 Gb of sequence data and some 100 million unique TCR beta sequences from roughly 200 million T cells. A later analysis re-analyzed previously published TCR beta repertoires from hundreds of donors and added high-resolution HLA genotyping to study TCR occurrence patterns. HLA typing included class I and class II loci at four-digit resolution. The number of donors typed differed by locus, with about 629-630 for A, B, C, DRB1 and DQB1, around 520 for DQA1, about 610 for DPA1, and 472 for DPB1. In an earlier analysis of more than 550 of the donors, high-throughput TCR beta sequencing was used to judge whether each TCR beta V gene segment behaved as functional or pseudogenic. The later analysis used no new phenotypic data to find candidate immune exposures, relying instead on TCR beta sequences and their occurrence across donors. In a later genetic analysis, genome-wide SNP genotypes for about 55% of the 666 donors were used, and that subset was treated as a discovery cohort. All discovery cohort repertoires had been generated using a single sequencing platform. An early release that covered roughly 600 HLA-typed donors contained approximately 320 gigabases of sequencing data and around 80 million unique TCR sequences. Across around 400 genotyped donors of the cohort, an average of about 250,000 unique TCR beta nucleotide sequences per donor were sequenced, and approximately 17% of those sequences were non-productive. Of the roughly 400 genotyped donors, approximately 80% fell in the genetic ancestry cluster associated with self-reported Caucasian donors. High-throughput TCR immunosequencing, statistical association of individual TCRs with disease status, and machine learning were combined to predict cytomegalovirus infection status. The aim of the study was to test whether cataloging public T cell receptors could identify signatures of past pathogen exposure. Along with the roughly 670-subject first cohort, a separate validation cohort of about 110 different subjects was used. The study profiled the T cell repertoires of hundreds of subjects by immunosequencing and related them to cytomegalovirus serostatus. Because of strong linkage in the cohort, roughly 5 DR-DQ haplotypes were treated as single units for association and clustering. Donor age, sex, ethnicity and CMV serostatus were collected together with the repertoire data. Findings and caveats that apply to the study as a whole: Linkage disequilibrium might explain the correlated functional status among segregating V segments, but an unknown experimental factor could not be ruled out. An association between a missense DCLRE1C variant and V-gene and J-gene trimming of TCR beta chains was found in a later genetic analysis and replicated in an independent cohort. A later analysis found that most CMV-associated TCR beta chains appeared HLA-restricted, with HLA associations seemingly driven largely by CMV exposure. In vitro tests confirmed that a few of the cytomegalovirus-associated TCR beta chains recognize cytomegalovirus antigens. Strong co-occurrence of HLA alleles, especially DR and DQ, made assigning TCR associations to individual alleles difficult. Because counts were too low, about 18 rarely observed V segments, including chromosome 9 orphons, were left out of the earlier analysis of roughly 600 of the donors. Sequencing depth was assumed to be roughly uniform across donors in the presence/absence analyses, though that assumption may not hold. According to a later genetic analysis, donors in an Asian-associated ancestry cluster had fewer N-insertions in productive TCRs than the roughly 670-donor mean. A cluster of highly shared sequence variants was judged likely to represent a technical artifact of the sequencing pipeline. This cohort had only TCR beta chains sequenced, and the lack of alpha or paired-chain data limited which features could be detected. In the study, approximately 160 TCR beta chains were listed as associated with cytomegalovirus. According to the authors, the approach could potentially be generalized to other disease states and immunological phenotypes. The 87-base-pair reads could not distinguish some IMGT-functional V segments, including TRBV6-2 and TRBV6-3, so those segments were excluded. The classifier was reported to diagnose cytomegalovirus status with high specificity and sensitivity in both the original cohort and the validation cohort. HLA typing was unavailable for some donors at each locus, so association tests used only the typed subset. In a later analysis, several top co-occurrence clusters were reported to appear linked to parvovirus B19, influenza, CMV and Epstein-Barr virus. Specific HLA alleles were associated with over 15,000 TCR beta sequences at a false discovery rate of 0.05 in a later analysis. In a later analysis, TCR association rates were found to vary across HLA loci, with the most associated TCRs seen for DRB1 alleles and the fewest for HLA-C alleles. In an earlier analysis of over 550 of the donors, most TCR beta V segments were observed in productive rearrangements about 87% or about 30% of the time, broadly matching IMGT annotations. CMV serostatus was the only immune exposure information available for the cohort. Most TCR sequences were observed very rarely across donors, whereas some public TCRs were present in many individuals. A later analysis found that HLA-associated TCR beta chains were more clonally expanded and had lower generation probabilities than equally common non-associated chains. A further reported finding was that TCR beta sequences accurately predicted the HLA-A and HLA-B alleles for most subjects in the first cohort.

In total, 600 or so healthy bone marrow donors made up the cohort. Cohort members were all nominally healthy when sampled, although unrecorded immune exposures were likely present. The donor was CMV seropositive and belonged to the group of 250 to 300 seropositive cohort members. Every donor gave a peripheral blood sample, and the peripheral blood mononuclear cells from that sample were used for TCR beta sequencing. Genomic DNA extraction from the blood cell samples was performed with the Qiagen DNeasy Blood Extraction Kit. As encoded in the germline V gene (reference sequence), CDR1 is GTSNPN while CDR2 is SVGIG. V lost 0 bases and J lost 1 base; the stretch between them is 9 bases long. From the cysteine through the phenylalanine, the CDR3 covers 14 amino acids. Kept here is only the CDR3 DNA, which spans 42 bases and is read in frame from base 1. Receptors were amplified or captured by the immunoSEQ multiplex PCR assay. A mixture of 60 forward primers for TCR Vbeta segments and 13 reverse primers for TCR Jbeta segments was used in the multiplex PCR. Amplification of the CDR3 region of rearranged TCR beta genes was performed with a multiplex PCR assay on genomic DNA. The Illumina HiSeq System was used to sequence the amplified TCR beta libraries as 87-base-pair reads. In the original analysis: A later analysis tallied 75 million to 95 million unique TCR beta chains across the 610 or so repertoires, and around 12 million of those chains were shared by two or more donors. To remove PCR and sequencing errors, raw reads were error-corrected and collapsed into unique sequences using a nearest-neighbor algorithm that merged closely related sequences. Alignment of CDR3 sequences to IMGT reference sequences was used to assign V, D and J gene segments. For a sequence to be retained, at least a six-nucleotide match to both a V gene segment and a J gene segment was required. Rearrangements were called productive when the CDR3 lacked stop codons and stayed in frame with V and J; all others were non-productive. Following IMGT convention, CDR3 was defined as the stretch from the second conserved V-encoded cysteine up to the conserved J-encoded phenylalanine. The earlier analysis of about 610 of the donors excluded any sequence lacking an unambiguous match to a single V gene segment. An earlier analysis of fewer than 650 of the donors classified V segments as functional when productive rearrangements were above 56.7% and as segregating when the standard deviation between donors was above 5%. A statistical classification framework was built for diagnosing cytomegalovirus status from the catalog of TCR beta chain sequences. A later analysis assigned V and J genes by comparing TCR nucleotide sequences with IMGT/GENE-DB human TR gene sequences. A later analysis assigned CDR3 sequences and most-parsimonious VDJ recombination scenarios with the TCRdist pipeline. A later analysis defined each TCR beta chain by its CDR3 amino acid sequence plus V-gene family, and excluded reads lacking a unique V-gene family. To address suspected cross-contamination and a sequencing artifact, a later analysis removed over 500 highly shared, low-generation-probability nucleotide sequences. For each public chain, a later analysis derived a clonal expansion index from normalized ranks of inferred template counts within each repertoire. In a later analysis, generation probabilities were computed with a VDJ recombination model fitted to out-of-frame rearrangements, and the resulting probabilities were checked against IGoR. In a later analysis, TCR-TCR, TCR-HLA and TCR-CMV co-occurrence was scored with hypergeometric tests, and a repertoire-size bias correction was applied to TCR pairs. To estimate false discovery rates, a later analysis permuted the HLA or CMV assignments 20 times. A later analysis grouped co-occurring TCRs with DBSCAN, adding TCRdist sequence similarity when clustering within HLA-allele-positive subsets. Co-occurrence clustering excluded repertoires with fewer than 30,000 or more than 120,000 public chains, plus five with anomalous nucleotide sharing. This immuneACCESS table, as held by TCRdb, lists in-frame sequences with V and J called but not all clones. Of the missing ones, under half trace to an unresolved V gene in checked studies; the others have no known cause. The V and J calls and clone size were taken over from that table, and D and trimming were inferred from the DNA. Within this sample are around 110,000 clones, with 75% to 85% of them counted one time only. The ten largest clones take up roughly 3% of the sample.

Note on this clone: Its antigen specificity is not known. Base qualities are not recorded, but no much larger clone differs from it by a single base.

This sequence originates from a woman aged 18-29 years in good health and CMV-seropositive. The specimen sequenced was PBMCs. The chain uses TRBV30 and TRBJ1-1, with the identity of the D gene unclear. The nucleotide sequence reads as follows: TGTGCCTGGAGTGTACTGTGGAGGAACACTGAAGCTTTCTTT. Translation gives CAWSVLWRNTEAFF. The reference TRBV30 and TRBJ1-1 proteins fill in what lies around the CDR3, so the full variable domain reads SQTIHQWPATLVQPVGSPLSLECTVEGTSNPNLYWYRQAAGRGLQLLFYSVGIGQISSEVPQNLSASRPQDRQFILSSKKLLLSDSGFYLCAWSVLWRNTEAFFGQGTRLTVV.